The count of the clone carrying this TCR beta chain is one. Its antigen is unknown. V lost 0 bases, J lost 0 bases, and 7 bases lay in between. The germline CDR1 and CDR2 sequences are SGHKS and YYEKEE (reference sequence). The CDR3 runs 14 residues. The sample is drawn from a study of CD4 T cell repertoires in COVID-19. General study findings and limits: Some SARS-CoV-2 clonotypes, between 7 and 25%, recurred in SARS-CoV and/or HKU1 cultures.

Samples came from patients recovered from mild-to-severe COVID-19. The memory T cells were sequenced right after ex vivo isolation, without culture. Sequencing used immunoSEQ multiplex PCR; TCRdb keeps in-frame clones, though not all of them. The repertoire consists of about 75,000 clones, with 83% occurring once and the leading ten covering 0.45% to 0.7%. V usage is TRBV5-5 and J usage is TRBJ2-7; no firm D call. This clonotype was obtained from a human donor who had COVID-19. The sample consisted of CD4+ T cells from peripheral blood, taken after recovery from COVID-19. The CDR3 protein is CASSLGANSYEQYF. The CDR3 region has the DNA TGTGCCAGCAGCTTGGGAGCCAACTCCTACGAGCAGTACTTC.